These T cell receptor beta chains were read from a single sample in a study of OX40 agonist ivuxolimab in advanced cancers. Profiling relied on immunoSEQ multiplex PCR, and the TCRdb table lists in-frame clones only, not all of them. The sample records 130,000 or so clones, about 93% being singletons. The input for sequencing was CD4+ or CD8+ T cells sorted from blood, taken in a trial of the OX40 agonist ivuxolimab. The receptor set was obtained from an adult with an advanced solid tumor such as melanoma, head and neck, liver or kidney cancer. CDR3s include the opening cysteine and the closing phenylalanine or tryptophan. D genes are given only for firm matches. Size values are once, few and many counts, or a class for expanded clones, and some rows have none.

d_gene	v_gene	len	j_gene	abundance	CDR3nt	CDR3aa
-	TRBV20-1	11	TRBJ2-5	-	TGCAGTGCTAGAATTTCCGAGACCCAGTACTTC	CSARISETQYF
-	TRBV28	13	TRBJ1-2	-	TGTGCCGGACGCAGGGGTGGGGGCTATGGCTACACCTTC	CAGRRGGGYGYTF
TRBD2	TRBV6-5	12	TRBJ2-5	-	TGTGCCAGTGCGGGGGTAGGAGAGACCCAGTACTTC	CASAGVGETQYF
-	TRBV2	13	TRBJ2-3	-	TGTGCCACCCTTCCCGAGGGGACAGATACGCAGTATTTT	CATLPEGTDTQYF
-	TRBV7-9	13	TRBJ2-1	-	TGTGCCGGCATGGACCAATCCTACAATGAGCAGTTCTTC	CAGMDQSYNEQFF
-	TRBV2	13	TRBJ2-5	-	TGTGCCAGCAGTCCCCGGGACCGAGAGACCCAGTACTTC	CASSPRDRETQYF
TRBD1	TRBV28	13	TRBJ1-3	-	TGTGCCAGCAAAACAGGGGGATCGGACACCATATATTTT	CASKTGGSDTIYF
-	TRBV18	14	TRBJ2-5	once	TGTGCCAGCTCACCACTAACAGAGCAAGAGACCCAGTACTTC	CASSPLTEQETQYF
TRBD2	TRBV19	14	TRBJ2-1	-	TGTGCCAGTAGTAGCCAGCGGGGGGACAATGAGCAGTTCTTC	CASSSQRGDNEQFF
TRBD2	TRBV5-4	16	TRBJ2-3	once	TGTGCCAGCAGCCCGGGACTAGCGGGAGGAACAGATACGCAGTATTTT	CASSPGLAGGTDTQYF
TRBD1	TRBV7-6	14	TRBJ2-7	-	TGTGCCAGCAGCTTTGCGGGACAGGGAGACGAGCAGTACTTC	CASSFAGQGDEQYF
TRBD2	TRBV11-3	15	TRBJ2-1	-	TGTGCCAGCAGCCTAGGGACTAGCGGAAACAATGAGCAGTTCTTC	CASSLGTSGNNEQFF
-	TRBV6-5	16	TRBJ2-6	-	TGTGCCAGCAGTTACTCCATGCACTCTGGGGCCAACGTCCTGACTTTC	CASSYSMHSGANVLTF
TRBD1	TRBV6-1	14	TRBJ1-5	-	TGTGCCGCCGACAGGGGATTGGGCAATCAGCCCCAGCATTTT	CAADRGLGNQPQHF
TRBD1	TRBV7-9	19	TRBJ1-2	-	TGTGCCAGCAGCTTGAACCCGGGACAGGCACACCTACTAAACTATGGCTACACCTTC	CASSLNPGQAHLLNYGYTF
-	TRBV12-5	17	TRBJ1-3	-	TGTGCTAGTGGTTTGGTGGTAGGGGTCGATTCTGGAAACACCATATATTTT	CASGLVVGVDSGNTIYF
TRBD1	TRBV4-3	16	TRBJ2-1	-	TGCGCCAGCAGCCAAGTCACAGGGGTCCTCAACAATGAGCAGTTCTTC	CASSQVTGVLNNEQFF
TRBD2	TRBV6-5	15	TRBJ2-3	-	TGTGCCAGCAGGAGGGGACTAGCGGGGGCAGATACGCAGTATTTT	CASRRGLAGADTQYF
-	TRBV28	16	TRBJ1-6	-	TGTGCCAGCAGGACCGGGGCGAGCTCCTATAATTCACCCCTCCACTTT	CASRTGASSYNSPLHF